This TCR beta chain was found in a study of technical replicates of blood from a few donors. The V gene's germline CDR1 is LGHNA and CDR2 YNFKEQ. V was shortened by 0 bases and J by 8 bases, with 14 bases between the two germline ends. The CDR3 covers 15 residues. Produced via immunoSEQ multiplex PCR; TCRdb's table is partial and in-frame only. Altogether approximately 69,000 clones are present, 80% to 90% being singletons, with the ten largest covering 3.5% to 5.5%. This clonotype was obtained from a human donor in good health. Some clones in this sample may be carry-over from other donors' samples. The rearrangement uses TRBV4-2 and TRBJ1-3; D is unresolved. Sequencing was done on a sample of PBMCs. As DNA, the CDR3 is TGTGCCAGCAGCCAAGATCGACACCCCCCGGACACCATATATTTT. Encoded protein: CASSQDRHPPDTIYF.